This entry describes one TCR beta chain. Which antigen it targets is not known. The sample holds no much larger clone one base away, and base qualities are not on file. The immunoSEQ multiplex PCR, with forward primers for 54 TRBV segments and reverse primers for 13 TRBJ segments, was used to amplify TCRB CDR3 regions. For pre-culture CD4+ samples, sequencing was done at deep resolution with a target of approximately 200,000 T cell genomes. Sequencing of the amplicons on an Illumina HiSeq System generated 87 bp reads spanning the CDR3. The study's processing was this. PCR and sequencing errors in the reads were corrected, and CDR3 regions were defined by aligning to IMGT reference sequences. Synthetic template pools were used to estimate template counts and unique rearrangement counts. Clonality was calculated as 1 minus Pielou's evenness. Richness was estimated with the Daley-Smith estimator. Morisita's index served as the measure of repertoire overlap. Clones present in cultured samples but not detected in the pre-culture repertoire of the same donor were defined as low-abundance clones. Here the immuneACCESS table is served through TCRdb, limited to in-frame sequences with V and J called. Missing clones are a known gap in these copies; in checked studies unresolved V genes cover under half, and the rest lacks a known reason. D and trimming were read from the DNA, whereas the V and J calls and clone size are those reported in that table. This sample comprises 90,000 to 130,000 clones, more than 85% of them detected only once. The ten largest make up more than 0.25% of the sample.

This sample stems from a study of T cell repertoires and HLA-DP antigens (dated by TCRdb to the late 2010s). Background on the whole study: The study used an in vitro model of CD4+ T cell alloreactivity against allogeneic HLA-DP presented by transduced HeLa cells. The two alloantigens modelled structurally similar versus dissimilar alloantigens, differing from self at one and approximately eleven peptide-binding groove amino acids, respectively. The three donors were two male and one female, with ages ranging from the 18-to-29 to the 60-to-69 age band. Average DNA input was approximately 220 ng for sorted CD137+CD4+ samples, compared with 900 to 1,500 ng for pre-culture CD4+ samples.

The germline V gene encodes CDR1 MNHEY and CDR2 SMNVEV (reference sequence). V is shortened by 5 bases, J by 0 bases, and the region joining them spans 18 bases. The CDR3 sequence holds 17 residues, the cysteine and phenylalanine included. Just CDR3 DNA is preserved here, 51 bases in frame from base 1. Untouched CD4+ T cells were isolated from Ficoll-separated PBMC through negative selection with magnetic beads, and an average purity of around 98% was reached. Untouched CD4+ T cells were isolated with magnetic beads from Ficoll-separated PBMC, and a purity of about 98% was reached with negligible CD8+ contamination. Peripheral blood mononuclear cells came from the buffy coats of a few healthy blood donors. CMV seronegative status was shared by all three donors. The DNeasy Blood & Tissue Kit was used to extract genomic DNA. TCRB sequencing was performed on genomic DNA from sorted CD137+CD4+ cells and pre-culture CD4+ baseline samples from each subject.

The research as a whole found: The study was limited by having just a few donors, by relying on a non-physiological HeLa antigen-presenting system, and by using total CD4+ cells as responders. Similar clonality (about 0.41) was observed for sorted CD137+ cells against both alloantigens, and this clonality was much higher than that observed in pre-culture samples (about 0.041). Clones undetected before culture had an average cumulative frequency of 36.3% against one allele and 45% to 65% against the other. Separate analysis of naive and memory CD4+ repertoires was not performed.

The rearrangement joined TRBV27 to TRBJ2-3; TRBD2 is possibly the D segment (6 matching bases). The clonotype originates from a young woman in good health and CMV-seronegative. Sequencing used CD4+ T cells from PBMCs. The nucleotide sequence is TGTGCCAGCAGTCCGTCGGGGACTTTCCCTAGCACAGATACGCAGTATTTT. It encodes CASSPSGTFPSTDTQYF.